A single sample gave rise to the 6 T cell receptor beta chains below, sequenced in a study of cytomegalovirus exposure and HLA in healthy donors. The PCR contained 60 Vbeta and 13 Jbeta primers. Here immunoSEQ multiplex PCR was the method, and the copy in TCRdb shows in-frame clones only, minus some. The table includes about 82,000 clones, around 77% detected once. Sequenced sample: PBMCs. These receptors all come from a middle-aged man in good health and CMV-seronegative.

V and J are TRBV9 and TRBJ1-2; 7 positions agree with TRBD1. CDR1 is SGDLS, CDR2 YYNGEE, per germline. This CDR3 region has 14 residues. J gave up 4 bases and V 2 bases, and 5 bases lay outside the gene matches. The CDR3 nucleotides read TGTGCCAGCAGCGTGACAGGGTTCTCCTATGGCTACACCTTC. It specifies CASSVTGFSYGYTF.

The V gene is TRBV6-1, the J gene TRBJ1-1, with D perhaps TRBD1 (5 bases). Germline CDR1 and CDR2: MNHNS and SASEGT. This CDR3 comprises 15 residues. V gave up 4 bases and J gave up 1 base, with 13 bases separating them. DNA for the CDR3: TGTGCCAGCAGTGTTCCCGACAGATGGAACACTGAAGCTTTCTTT. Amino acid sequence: CASSVPDRWNTEAFF.

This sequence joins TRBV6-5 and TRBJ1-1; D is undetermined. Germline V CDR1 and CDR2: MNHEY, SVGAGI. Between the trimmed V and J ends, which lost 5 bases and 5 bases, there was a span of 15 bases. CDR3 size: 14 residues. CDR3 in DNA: TGTGCCAGCAGTCCCCGGGCCGGGGTTACTGAAGCTTTCTTT. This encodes CASSPRAGVTEAFF.

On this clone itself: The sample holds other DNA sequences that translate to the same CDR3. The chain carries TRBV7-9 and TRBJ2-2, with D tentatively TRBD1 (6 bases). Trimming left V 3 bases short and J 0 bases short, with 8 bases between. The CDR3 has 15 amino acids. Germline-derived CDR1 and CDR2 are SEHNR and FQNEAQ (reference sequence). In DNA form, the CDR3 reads TGTGCCAGCAGCTTTGGGGGCCCGAACACCGGGGAGCTGTTTTTT. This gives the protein CASSFGGPNTGELFF.

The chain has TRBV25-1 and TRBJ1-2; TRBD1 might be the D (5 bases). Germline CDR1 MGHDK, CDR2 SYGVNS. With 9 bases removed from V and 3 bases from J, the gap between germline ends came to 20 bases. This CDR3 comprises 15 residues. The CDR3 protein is CASEPSLGGDYGYTF. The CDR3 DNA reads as TGTGCCAGTGAACCCTCCTTGGGGGGGGACTATGGCTACACCTTC.

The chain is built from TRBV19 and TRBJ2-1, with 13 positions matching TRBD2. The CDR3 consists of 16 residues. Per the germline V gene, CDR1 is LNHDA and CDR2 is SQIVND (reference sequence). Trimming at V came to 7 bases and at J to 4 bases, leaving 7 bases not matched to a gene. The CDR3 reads CASTQTSGGAYNEQFF. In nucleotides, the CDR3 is TGTGCCAGTACCCAAACTAGCGGGGGGGCATACAATGAGCAGTTCTTC.